A selection of T cell receptor beta chains follows, all from one sample in a study of STAT3 mutations in large granular lymphocyte leukemia. Profiling relied on immunoSEQ multiplex PCR, and the TCRdb table lists in-frame clones only, not all of them. Here the sample spans approximately 5,400 clones, roughly 50% being singletons. Sequenced: peripheral blood mononuclear cells. These TCRs come from a woman aged 70-85 years with T-cell large granular lymphocyte leukemia. Some clones in this sample may be carry-over from other donors' samples. CDR3s include the opening cysteine and the closing phenylalanine or tryptophan. A D gene is named only where the DNA matches it firmly. Not every row has a clone size; where given, it reads once, few, many or a size class.

d_call: -; v_call: TRBV5-1; clone_size: few; j_call: TRBJ2-3; cdr3_aa: CASSFLSAADTQYF; cdr3_nt: TGCGCCAGCAGCTTTCTGTCAGCTGCAGATACGCAGTATTTT
d_call: -; v_call: TRBV4-2; clone_size: -; j_call: TRBJ2-7; cdr3_aa: CASSQDQTTESYEQYF; cdr3_nt: TGTGCCAGCAGCCAAGATCAGACTACCGAATCCTACGAGCAGTACTTC
d_call: TRBD2; v_call: TRBV5-1; clone_size: -; j_call: TRBJ2-5; cdr3_aa: CASSWTSGQETQYF; cdr3_nt: TGCGCCAGCAGCTGGACTAGCGGGCAAGAGACCCAGTACTTC
d_call: -; v_call: TRBV6-5; clone_size: few; j_call: TRBJ2-7; cdr3_aa: CASSWEMGNYEQYF; cdr3_nt: TGTGCCAGCAGTTGGGAGATGGGGAACTACGAGCAGTACTTC
d_call: -; v_call: TRBV7-9; clone_size: -; j_call: TRBJ2-5; cdr3_aa: CASSPQGKSFAETQYF; cdr3_nt: TGTGCCAGCAGCCCCCAGGGTAAATCGTTTGCAGAGACCCAGTACTTC
d_call: TRBD2; v_call: TRBV18; clone_size: -; j_call: TRBJ2-3; cdr3_aa: CASSLRLAGSTDTQYF; cdr3_nt: TGTGCCAGCTCACTTCGACTAGCGGGAAGCACAGATACGCAGTATTTT
d_call: -; v_call: TRBV5-1; clone_size: -; j_call: TRBJ2-7; cdr3_aa: CASSLVAGNSYEQYF; cdr3_nt: TGCGCCAGCAGCTTGGTCGCTGGTAACTCCTACGAGCAGTACTTC
d_call: -; v_call: TRBV15; clone_size: once; j_call: TRBJ2-7; cdr3_aa: CATSRSVSGTPFYEQYF; cdr3_nt: TGTGCCACCAGCAGATCCGTTTCCGGGACGCCCTTCTACGAGCAGTACTTC
d_call: -; v_call: TRBV5-1; clone_size: -; j_call: TRBJ1-2; cdr3_aa: CASSLASTNYGYTF; cdr3_nt: TGCGCCAGCAGCTTGGCCAGTACCAACTATGGCTACACCTTC
d_call: TRBD2; v_call: TRBV25-1; clone_size: -; j_call: TRBJ2-7; cdr3_aa: CASSDFPSGSLYEQYF; cdr3_nt: TGTGCCAGCAGTGACTTCCCTAGCGGGAGTTTGTACGAGCAGTACTTC
d_call: -; v_call: TRBV19; clone_size: few; j_call: TRBJ2-1; cdr3_aa: CASRDAQFNEQFF; cdr3_nt: TGTGCCAGTCGCGACGCACAGTTCAATGAGCAGTTCTTC
d_call: TRBD1; v_call: TRBV7-9; clone_size: -; j_call: TRBJ2-7; cdr3_aa: CASSAGTGGGYEQYF; cdr3_nt: TGTGCCAGCAGTGCCGGGACAGGGGGTGGGTACGAGCAGTACTTC
d_call: TRBD1; v_call: TRBV18; clone_size: -; j_call: TRBJ1-2; cdr3_aa: CASSPGTENNYGYTF; cdr3_nt: TGTGCCAGCTCACCAGGGACAGAAAATAACTATGGCTACACCTTC
d_call: -; v_call: TRBV10-3; clone_size: few; j_call: TRBJ1-2; cdr3_aa: CAISDTYGYTF; cdr3_nt: TGTGCCATCAGTGACACCTATGGCTACACCTTC
d_call: -; v_call: TRBV30; clone_size: few; j_call: TRBJ2-1; cdr3_aa: CAWSVGLNNEQFF; cdr3_nt: TGTGCCTGGAGTGTCGGGCTGAACAATGAGCAGTTCTTC
d_call: TRBD1; v_call: TRBV18; clone_size: few; j_call: TRBJ2-7; cdr3_aa: CASSPPGQGYEQYF; cdr3_nt: TGTGCCAGCTCACCACCGGGACAGGGGTACGAGCAGTACTTC
d_call: TRBD2; v_call: TRBV5-6; clone_size: -; j_call: TRBJ2-1; cdr3_aa: CASSPHLSGSGDEQFF; cdr3_nt: TGTGCCAGCAGTCCCCATCTTAGCGGGAGCGGCGATGAGCAGTTCTTC
d_call: -; v_call: TRBV4-1; clone_size: -; j_call: TRBJ1-2; cdr3_aa: CASSQDTLPDGYTF; cdr3_nt: TGCGCCAGCAGCCAAGACACCTTACCCGATGGCTACACCTTC
d_call: -; v_call: TRBV5-6; clone_size: -; j_call: TRBJ1-1; cdr3_aa: CASSDQSGGNTEAFF; cdr3_nt: TGTGCCAGCAGCGATCAGAGTGGAGGGAACACTGAAGCTTTCTTT
d_call: -; v_call: TRBV5-1; clone_size: -; j_call: TRBJ1-5; cdr3_aa: CASSLGGITGQPQHF; cdr3_nt: TGCGCCAGCAGCTTGGGTGGGATTACCGGGCAGCCCCAGCATTTT
d_call: TRBD1; v_call: TRBV7-9; clone_size: few; j_call: TRBJ1-2; cdr3_aa: CASSLEPGQGTYGYTF; cdr3_nt: TGTGCCAGCAGCTTAGAACCGGGACAGGGCACCTATGGCTACACCTTC